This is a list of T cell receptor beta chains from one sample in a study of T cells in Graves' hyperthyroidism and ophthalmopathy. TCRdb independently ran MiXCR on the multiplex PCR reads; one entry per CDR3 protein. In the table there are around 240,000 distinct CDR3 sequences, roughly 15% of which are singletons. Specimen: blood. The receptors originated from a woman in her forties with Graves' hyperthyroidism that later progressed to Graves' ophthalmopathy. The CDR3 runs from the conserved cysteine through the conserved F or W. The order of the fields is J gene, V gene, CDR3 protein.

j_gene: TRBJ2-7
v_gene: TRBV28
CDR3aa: CASSLRTETYEQYF

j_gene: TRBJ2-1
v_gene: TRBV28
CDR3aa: CACSSPGTRSNEQFF

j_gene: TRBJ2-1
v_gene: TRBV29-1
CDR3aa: CSVEDRHVGMDEQFF

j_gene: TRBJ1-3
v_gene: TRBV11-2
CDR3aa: CASSLDFYRVTGNTIYF

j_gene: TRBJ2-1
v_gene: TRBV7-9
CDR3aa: CASSEKLGPEQFF

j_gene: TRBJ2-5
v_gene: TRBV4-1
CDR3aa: CASSSRGFRETQYF

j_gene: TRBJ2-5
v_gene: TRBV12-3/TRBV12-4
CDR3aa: CASSFSFRGTQYF

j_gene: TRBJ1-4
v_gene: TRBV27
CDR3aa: CASSRATNEKLFF

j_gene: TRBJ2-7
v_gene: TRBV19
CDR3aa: CATLRQAGAYEQYF

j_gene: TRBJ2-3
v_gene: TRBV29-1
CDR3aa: CSVEGLAGDTQYF

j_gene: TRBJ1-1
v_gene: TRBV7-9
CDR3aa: CASSSRGRTEAFF

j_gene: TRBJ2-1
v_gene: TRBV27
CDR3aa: CASSLAPSRGAGNEQFF

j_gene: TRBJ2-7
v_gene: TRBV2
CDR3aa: CATARVGDVSYEQYF

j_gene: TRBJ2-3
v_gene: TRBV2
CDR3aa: CASSIETKDTQYF

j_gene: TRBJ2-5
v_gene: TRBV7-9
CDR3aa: CASSLRRARSETQYF

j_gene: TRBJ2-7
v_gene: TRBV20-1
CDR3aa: CSARDQKLAGFVYEQYF

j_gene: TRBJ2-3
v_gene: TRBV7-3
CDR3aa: CASPRDPQGDTQYF

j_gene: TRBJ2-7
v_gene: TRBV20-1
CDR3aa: CSTQGTLANYEQYF

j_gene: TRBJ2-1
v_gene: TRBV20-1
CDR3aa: CSARDLERDYNEQFF

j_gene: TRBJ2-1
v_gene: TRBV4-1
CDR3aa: CASSPTWSAGGSYNEQFF

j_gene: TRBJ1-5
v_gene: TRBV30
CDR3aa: CAWSVRRSNQPQHF

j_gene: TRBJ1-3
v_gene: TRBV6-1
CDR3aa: CASSPSDRAGNTIYF

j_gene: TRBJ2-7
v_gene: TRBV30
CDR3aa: CAWSPDEPYEQYF

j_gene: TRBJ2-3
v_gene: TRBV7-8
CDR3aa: CASSPGQFTDTQYF

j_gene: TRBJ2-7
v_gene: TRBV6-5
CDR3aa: CASSYSGSGRSVWYEQYF

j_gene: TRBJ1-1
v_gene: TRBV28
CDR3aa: CASSLSGGVNTEAFF

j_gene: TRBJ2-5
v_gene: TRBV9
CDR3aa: CASSVYAVAGETQYF

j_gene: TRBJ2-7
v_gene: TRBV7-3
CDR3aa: CASSPRSGNEQYF

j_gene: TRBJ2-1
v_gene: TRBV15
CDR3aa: CATSLGLAGVQNNEQFF

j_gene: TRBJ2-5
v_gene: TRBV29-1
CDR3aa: CSVEGPSAQETQYF

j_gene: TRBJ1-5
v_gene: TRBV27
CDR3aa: CASSSSGNSNQPQHF

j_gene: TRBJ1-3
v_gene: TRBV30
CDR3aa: CALDSVSGNTIYF

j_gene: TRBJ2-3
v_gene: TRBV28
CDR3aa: CASSKGWSRSTDTQYF

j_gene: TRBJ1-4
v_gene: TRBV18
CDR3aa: CASSPQETNEKLFF

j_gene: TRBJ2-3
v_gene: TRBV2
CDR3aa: CASRIRGSTDTQYF

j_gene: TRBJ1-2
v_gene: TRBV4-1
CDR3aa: CASSQSISNYGYTF

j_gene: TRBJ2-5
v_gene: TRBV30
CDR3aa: CAWSRGSKETQYF

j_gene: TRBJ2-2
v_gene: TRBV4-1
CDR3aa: CASSQDRGGKNTGELFF

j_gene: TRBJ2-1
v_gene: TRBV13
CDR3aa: CASSFRDLNNEQFF

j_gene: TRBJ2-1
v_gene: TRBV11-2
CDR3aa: CASSQTSLINEQFF